The sequence of this T cell receptor beta chain was determined in a study of blood T cell repertoires in COVID-19. Study at large: T cells, B-cell-depleted T cells, or PBMCs supplied cDNA or gDNA.

Germline V lookup: CDR1 MDHEN, CDR2 SYDVKM. The CDR3 runs to 13 residues. V shed 7 bases and J shed 0 bases, with 9 bases lying between them. Methods used by the authors: By means of reference gene primer amplification, nucleated cell counts were estimated. TCRdb's table, derived via immunoSEQ multiplex PCR, lists solely in-frame clones and lacks some. Clone size and V and J calls were adopted from that table, with D and trimming inferred from the DNA. Of 110,000 to 150,000 clones listed, under 85% are singletons. Individuals drawn from 24 US areas were about 18 to 95 years old. Before they entered the study, exposed participants had met a COVID-19 case within 2 weeks.

The V and J genes are TRBV28 and TRBJ1-2; TRBD1 might be the D (5 bases). The clonotype comes from a woman between 18 and 29 years old who had been exposed to COVID-19. Sequenced sample: PBMCs or T cells enriched from blood (not recorded which). The CDR3 here is CASTRGANYGYTF. The CDR3 DNA follows: TGTGCCAGCACTCGGGGGGCTAACTATGGCTACACCTTC.